The 22 T cell receptor beta chains below all came from one sample that was sequenced in a study of CD8+ T cells in alopecia areata. It was cDNA, reverse transcribed from extracted RNA, that served as the sequencing template. TCRdb keeps only in-frame clones here, not all; method: immunoSEQ multiplex PCR. The table records 150,000 to 200,000 clones, 67% of them present only once. The material sequenced was CD8+ T cells sorted from blood, taken at week 0. The receptors stem from a human donor with alopecia areata.

As to this clone: Its ends do not fully match the called genes, so a read error is possible. The chain combines TRBV15 with TRBJ2-1, with 8 bases aligning to TRBD1. Per the germline V gene, CDR1 is LNHNV and CDR2 is YYDKDF (reference sequence). This CDR3 region has 14 residues. The CDR3 protein is CATSGDRGRDEQFF. For the CDR3, the DNA is TGTGCCACCAGCGGAGACAGGGGAAGAGATGAGCAGTTCTTC.

The chain has TRBV2 and TRBJ2-7; D tentatively fits TRBD1 or TRBD2 (5 bases each). Germline CDR1 SNHLY, CDR2 FYNNEI. This CDR3 spans 15 amino acids. Trimming shortened V by 1 base and J by 3 bases, and 13 bases separated the two germline ends. CDR3 protein: CASSEELGTSYEQYF. The DNA for the CDR3 is TGTGCCAGCAGTGAAGAGCTTGGGACCAGCTACGAGCAGTACTTC.

The rearrangement links TRBV30 to TRBJ2-1, with TRBD1 as a possible D gene (5 bases). Germline-derived CDR1 and CDR2 are GTSNPN and SVGIG (reference sequence). The CDR3 runs 11 residues. Trimming left V 3 bases short and J 10 bases short, with 10 bases between. The CDR3 region is CAWRAQGEQFF. In DNA form, the CDR3 reads TGTGCCTGGAGGGCGCAGGGCGAGCAGTTCTTC.

This clone has only a few counts. The chain carries TRBV2 and TRBJ2-7; 8 bases are a match to TRBD1. With 6 bases clipped from V and 2 bases from J, the junction kept 9 bases outside the gene matches. In germline, CDR1 is SNHLY, CDR2 FYNNEI. The CDR3 loop spans 15 amino acids. The CDR3 DNA follows: TGTGCCAGCAGGCCAGACAGGGGAGGAACCTACGAGCAGTACTTC. Protein sequence: CASRPDRGGTYEQYF.

The rearrangement joins TRBV29-1 to TRBJ2-7, with TRBD2 as a possible D gene (5 bases). Trimming pared 2 bases from V and 6 bases from J, leaving 14 bases between. This CDR3 region has 13 residues. In germline, CDR1 is SQVTM, CDR2 ANQGSEA. The CDR3 DNA reads TGCAGCGTTGAAACGGGGTCTGCTGGCGAGCAGTACTTC. Its protein product is CSVETGSAGEQYF.

The chain has TRBV5-6 and TRBJ2-7; 7 bases line up with TRBD1. Germline loops: CDR1 SGHDT, CDR2 YYEEEE. The CDR3 is 14 residues long. J lost 4 bases, V lost 0 bases, and 4 bases had no gene match. Here the CDR3 reads CASSLGQGQYEQYF. The CDR3 coding sequence is TGTGCCAGCAGCTTGGGACAGGGTCAATACGAGCAGTACTTC.

The V and J genes are TRBV4-1 and TRBJ1-1; D call uncertain. Trimming removed 3 bases at V and 3 bases at J, with 11 bases between. The CDR3 is 14 residues long. From germline, CDR1 is MGHRA and CDR2 YSYEKL. CDR3 protein: CASSHPAGHTEAFF. The CDR3 bases are TGCGCCAGCAGCCATCCCGCCGGGCACACTGAAGCTTTCTTT.

This clone was picked up a small number of times. The gene calls are TRBV27 and TRBJ2-7; 10 bases fit TRBD1. Germline V CDR1 and CDR2: MNHEY, SMNVEV (reference sequence). The V and J ends lost 8 bases and 5 bases, in that order; junction bases with no gene match: 6. CDR3 length equals 13 residues. DNA for the CDR3: TGTGCCAGCGGCCTGACAGGGGGCAACGAGCAGTACTTC. Its protein is CASGLTGGNEQYF.

This chain links TRBV30 with TRBJ2-1; TRBD2 agrees at 10 bases. The germline CDR1 and CDR2 sequences are GTSNPN and SVGIG (reference sequence). The CDR3 spans 15 residues. V lost 0 bases, J lost 2 bases, and 1 base stayed unmatched. CDR3 DNA: TGTGCCTGGAGTGTAGCGGGGGGGCCCTACAATGAGCAGTTCTTC. Translated, it gives CAWSVAGGPYNEQFF. Combining the CDR3 with reference TRBV30 and TRBJ2-1 gives the whole variable domain SQTIHQWPATLVQPVGSPLSLECTVEGTSNPNLYWYRQAAGRGLQLLFYSVGIGQISSEVPQNLSASRPQDRQFILSSKKLLLSDSGFYLCAWSVAGGPYNEQFFGPGTRLTVL.

This clone appeared many times. J is TRBJ2-1 and V is TRBV10-3; 7 nucleotides match TRBD1. The CDR3 runs 14 residues. V shed 7 bases, J shed 7 bases, and the junction held 10 bases outside the gene matches. Germline V gene lookup returns CDR1 ENHRY and CDR2 SYGVKD. The CDR3 region has the DNA TGTGCCATCATGGGGACAGAAGCGGAGAATGAGCAGTTCTTC. Its protein product is CAIMGTEAENEQFF.

The chain joins TRBV10-2 to TRBJ1-5, with D unclear. Germline V gene lookup returns CDR1 WSHSY and CDR2 SAAADI. The CDR3 spans 16 residues. V dropped 5 bases and J dropped 0 bases, with 14 bases sitting between them. This CDR3 is CASSQGLFDSNQPQHF. Here the CDR3 DNA reads TGCGCCAGCAGTCAAGGACTTTTCGATAGCAATCAGCCCCAGCATTTT.

The chain employs TRBV29-1 and TRBJ2-7; maybe TRBD1 (5 bases). The CDR3 runs 12 residues. CDR1 is SQVTM and CDR2 is ANQGSEA in the germline V gene. The germline V and J ends were trimmed by 6 bases and 2 bases, with 11 bases remaining between them. CDR3 protein: CSVERGPYEQYF. The CDR3 region has the DNA TGCAGCGTCGAAAGGGGCCCCTACGAGCAGTACTTC.

This clone was counted a single time. The rearrangement joins TRBV6-1 to TRBJ2-1; possibly TRBD2 for D (6 bases). CDR3 length: 13 amino acids. The germline V and J ends were trimmed by 7 bases and 6 bases, with 13 bases remaining between them. Germline V gene data show CDR1 as MNHNS and CDR2 as SASEGT. The CDR3 region is CASIGGDFNEQFF. CDR3 nucleotide sequence: TGTGCCAGCATCGGCGGGGATTTCAATGAGCAGTTCTTC.

To note about this clone: The same CDR3 can be traced to other DNA sequences in this sample. This rearrangement joins TRBV5-6 to TRBJ2-1; D gene uncertain. V lost 2 bases and J 6 bases, leaving 3 bases between the germline ends. Germline loops: CDR1 SGHDT, CDR2 YYEEEE. This CDR3 is built from 11 residues. CDR3 nucleotides: TGTGCCAGCAGCTTATCCAATGAGCAGTTCTTC. Translated, it gives CASSLSNEQFF.

The chain carries TRBV6-1 and TRBJ2-7, with D unresolved. This CDR3 is built from 12 residues. Deletions cut 4 bases from V and 6 bases from J, with 10 bases between. The germline gives CDR1 MNHNS, CDR2 SASEGT. The CDR3 sequence: CASSANIREQYF. CDR3 DNA: TGTGCCAGCAGTGCCAACATCCGCGAGCAGTACTTC.

The gene calls are TRBV9 and TRBJ1-2; 9 bases fit TRBD1. The J segment lost 5 bases and the V segment lost 4 bases, leaving 15 bases of the junction unmatched. This CDR3 spans 17 amino acids. Germline V gene sequence: CDR1 SGDLS, CDR2 YYNGEE. The CDR3 nucleotides read TGTGCCAGCAGCCTTACCCCACAGGGGGCGAGTCTATATGGCTACACCTTC. Its protein product is CASSLTPQGASLYGYTF.

This clone appeared once. The chain recombines TRBV4-1 with TRBJ1-5; TRBD1 matches 12 bases. The CDR3 loop spans 17 amino acids. Trimming removed 3 bases from V and 4 bases from J; junction bases left unmatched: 7. The germline gives CDR1 MGHRA, CDR2 YSYEKL. The CDR3 is CASSQKPGQGANQPQHF. The CDR3 DNA reads TGCGCCAGCAGCCAGAAGCCGGGACAGGGGGCGAATCAGCCCCAGCATTTT.

The chain joins TRBV29-1 to TRBJ1-2; D is ambiguous. The germline CDR1 and CDR2 sequences are SQVTM and ANQGSEA. The CDR3 is made up of 14 amino acids. V was pared by 0 bases and J by 6 bases, with 14 bases between. The CDR3 is CSVEDHGFPDGYTF. The CDR3 nucleotides read TGCAGCGTTGAAGATCACGGGTTTCCAGATGGCTACACCTTC.

The chain employs TRBV11-3 and TRBJ2-5; D is ambiguous. CDR1 and CDR2 from the germline V gene are SGHNT and YENEEA. The CDR3 runs to 14 residues. The V and J ends lost 3 bases and 1 base respectively, with 9 bases between them. CDR3 bases: TGTGCCAGCAGCTTTAAAGTCCCCCAAGAGACCCAGTACTTC. This gives the protein CASSFKVPQETQYF.

The rearrangement uses TRBV7-2 and TRBJ1-1; D gene uncertain. The V and J ends lost 0 bases and 1 base respectively, with 15 bases between them. Germline loops: CDR1 SGHTA, CDR2 FQGNSA. CDR3 length: 17 amino acids. The CDR3 loop reads CASSLAIPSGQNTEAFF. The CDR3 DNA sequence: TGTGCCAGCAGCTTAGCCATCCCCTCGGGCCAGAACACTGAAGCTTTCTTT.

The rearrangement joins TRBV4-2 to TRBJ1-1, with D perhaps matching TRBD1 (6 bases). Germline V lookup: CDR1 LGHNA, CDR2 YNFKEQ. V lost 0 bases, J lost 0 bases, and 8 bases lay in between. The CDR3 contains 15 residues. The CDR3 region is CASSQERGLNTEAFF. In nucleotides, the CDR3 is TGTGCCAGCAGCCAAGAACGGGGGCTGAACACTGAAGCTTTCTTT.

This chain connects TRBV7-2 to TRBJ2-5, with D unresolved. The CDR3 has 14 amino acids. V lost 1 base to trimming and J lost 3 bases, with 9 bases between them. The germline CDR1 and CDR2 sequences are SGHTA and FQGNSA. The CDR3 coding sequence is TGTGCCAGCAGCTTAGTAGTCTCAGAAGAGACCCAGTACTTC. Residues: CASSLVVSEETQYF. Full variable domain (outside the CDR3, taken from reference TRBV7-2 and TRBJ2-5): GAGVSQSPSNKVTEKGKDVELRCDPISGHTALYWYRQSLGQGLEFLIYFQGNSAPDKSGLPSDRFSAERTGGSVSTLTIQRTQQEDSAVYLCASSLVVSEETQYFGPGTRLLVL.